The table lists the clone carrying this T cell receptor beta chain with a few counts. What it recognizes is unknown. The germline V gene encodes CDR1 SGHRS and CDR2 YFSETQ. V trimming: 0 bases; J trimming: 3 bases; junction bases outside the gene matches: 8. The length of the CDR3 is 16 residues. These data come from a study of identical twins. A universal primer site was incorporated via template switching, and the cDNA contained unique molecular identifiers. TCRdb reanalysed the 5' RACE reads using MiXCR and keeps one entry per CDR3 protein. This repertoire shows about 660,000 distinct CDR3 sequences, approximately 9% found once; its top ten account for 0.98%. General observations from the study: Insertions were fewer in abundant cord blood beta clonotypes, whereas memory repertoires showed none of this pattern. Partly confounded zero-insertion analyses could result from invariant MAIT and iNKT cells.

In addition, the sample was reused for a study of yellow fever vaccine responses in identical twins.

The sequence derives from a woman aged 18-29 years in good health. The sample consisted of PBMCs. The chain employs TRBV5-1 and TRBJ2-7, with 8 bases aligning to TRBD2. CDR3 sequence reads: CASSLARGANSYEQYF. In DNA, the CDR3 is TGCGCCAGCAGCTTGGCGCGGGGGGCGAATAGCTACGAGCAGTACTTC.